The T cell receptor beta chain under discussion was sequenced for a study of graft-versus-host responses after intestinal transplantation. The CDR3 has 13 residues. Germline V lookup: CDR1 SGHRS, CDR2 YFSETQ. Trimming shortened V by 0 bases and J by 8 bases, and 10 bases separated the two germline ends. Repertoires were generated with immunoSEQ multiplex PCR, while TCRdb's copy carries only in-frame clones and drops some. The table has about 81,000 clones, roughly nine tenths seen once; the top ten hold approximately 0.33%. On this clone: Its antigen is not identified.

The genes are TRBV5-1 and TRBJ2-3; possible D gene TRBD2, 6 bases. The sequence derives from a human donor who received an intestinal transplant. The sample in question was unstimulated CD4+ T cells sorted from spleen or lymph node cells, obtained before intestinal transplant. The CDR3 reads CASSLGGEGTQYF. DNA of the CDR3: TGCGCCAGCAGCTTGGGGGGGGAAGGTACGCAGTATTTT.